This TCR beta chain was obtained from a study of T cells after yellow fever vaccination. Findings and caveats of the study: Subsequent booster samples again held most clones from primary vaccination (roughly 95% CD4, about 85% CD8). It was the secondary response that reached its peak faster, day 5 versus 15, but it was weaker.

The table lists this clonotype with a few counts. Its specificity is not known. The TCR cDNA carried a universal primer site and UMIs from 5'RACE template switching. TCRdb used MiXCR to reprocess the 5' RACE reads, holding one entry per CDR3 protein. This table has under 250,000 distinct CDR3 sequences, less than 8.5% appearing once. This TCR derives from a man aged 25-40 years who received the YFV17D yellow fever vaccine. The material was CD4+ T cells sorted from PBMCs, obtained 15 days after the yellow fever booster vaccination.

The CDR3 sequence: CASSLQGAHSLGTDTQYF. CDR3 in DNA: TGCGCCAGCAGCTTGCAGGGGGCGCATTCTTTAGGCACAGATACGCAGTATTTT. The gene calls are TRBV5-1 and TRBJ2-3; TRBD1 agrees at 8 bases. CDR1 SGHRS and CDR2 YFSETQ come from the germline V gene. The CDR3 sequence is 18 residues long. V gave up 1 base and J gave up 1 base; unmatched junction bases: 11. Full variable domain (rest looked up from reference TRBV5-1 and TRBJ2-3): KAGVTQTPRYLIKTRGQQVTLSCSPISGHRSVSWYQQTPGQGLQFLFEYFSETQRNKGNFPGRFSGRQFSNSRSEMNVSTLELGDSALYLCASSLQGAHSLGTDTQYFGPGTRLTVL.